Shown below are 21 T cell receptor beta chains from a single sample sequenced in a study of CD8+ T cells in alopecia areata. cDNA prepared by RNA extraction and subsequent reverse transcription served as the template for sequencing. Only in-frame clones appear in the TCRdb table, and some are missing; sequencing was by immunoSEQ multiplex PCR. This repertoire shows some 150,000 clones, around half found once; its top ten account for roughly a fifth. Sample: CD8+ T cells sorted from blood, taken at week 0. The receptors originated from a human donor with alopecia areata.

V gene TRBV2 combines with J gene TRBJ1-2; D not resolved. CDR3 size: 14 residues. Per the germline V gene, CDR1 is SNHLY and CDR2 is FYNNEI. V lost 1 base and J 4 bases, leaving 10 bases between the germline ends. The CDR3 DNA sequence: TGTGCCAGCAGTGAAGGTCTTGCCGCCTATGGCTACACCTTC. Protein sequence: CASSEGLAAYGYTF.

This clone was observed a handful of times. CDR3 in amino acids: CASSERGNQPQHF. The CDR3 DNA follows: TGTGCCAGCAGTGAGAGGGGCAATCAGCCCCAGCATTTT. The chain carries TRBV2 and TRBJ1-5; no clear D gene. Trimming cost V 3 bases and J 2 bases, with 5 bases left between them. CDR1 is SNHLY, CDR2 FYNNEI, per germline. This CDR3 is built from 13 residues.

This chain links TRBV9 with TRBJ2-3, with D tentatively TRBD1 (5 bases). The germline V and J ends were trimmed by 4 bases and 0 bases, with 12 bases remaining between them. The CDR3 runs to 15 residues. CDR1 and CDR2 (germline): SGDLS, YYNGEE. For the CDR3, the DNA is TGTGCCAGCAGCCTTTCTGCAGGGAGCACAGATACGCAGTATTTT. Its protein product is CASSLSAGSTDTQYF.

This chain joins TRBV6-5 and TRBJ2-1; D is unclear. V was pared by 2 bases and J by 4 bases, with 6 bases between. CDR1 and CDR2 from the germline V gene are MNHEY and SVGAGI. This CDR3 has 13 amino acids. The CDR3 loop reads CASSYVGYNEQFF. In DNA form, the CDR3 reads TGTGCCAGCAGTTACGTGGGTTACAATGAGCAGTTCTTC.

This clone was picked up a small number of times. This chain links TRBV5-1 with TRBJ2-5; D may be TRBD2 (5 bases). V shed 1 base and J shed 10 bases, with 14 bases lying between them. The CDR3 is made up of 13 amino acids. Germline V gene lookup returns CDR1 SGHRS and CDR2 YFSETQ. The CDR3 is CASSLRRASDQYF. CDR3 DNA: TGCGCCAGCAGCTTGAGGCGGGCTTCGGACCAGTACTTC.

The chain joins TRBV29-1 to TRBJ2-2, with D hard to call. V was clipped by 6 bases and J by 2 bases, with 10 bases between them. The CDR3 covers 13 residues. Germline CDR1 is SQVTM and CDR2 is ANQGSEA. The CDR3: CSVRTVNTGELFF. DNA of the CDR3: TGCAGCGTCAGGACGGTTAACACCGGGGAGCTGTTTTTT.

The chain employs TRBV4-3 and TRBJ1-2; 10 nucleotides match TRBD1. Germline-derived CDR1 and CDR2 are LGHNA and YSLEER. CDR3 length equals 15 residues. J was trimmed by 4 bases and V by 0 bases; bases with no gene match: 2. The CDR3 loop reads CASSQDGTGVYGYTF. The CDR3 nucleotides read TGCGCCAGCAGCCAAGATGGGACAGGGGTCTATGGCTACACCTTC.

The chain has TRBV29-1 and TRBJ1-2; a possible D gene is TRBD1 (5 bases). The V gene's germline CDR1 is SQVTM and CDR2 ANQGSEA. The V end was cut by 4 bases, the J end by 0 bases, with 15 bases between. The CDR3 is 15 amino acids. This CDR3 is CSVAGSNPANYGYTF. The DNA for the CDR3 is TGCAGCGTTGCAGGGAGTAACCCTGCTAACTATGGCTACACCTTC.

The chain carries TRBV10-2 and TRBJ2-2; D uncertain. The V and J ends lost 0 bases and 6 bases respectively, with 2 bases between them. This CDR3 is 12 amino acids long. Germline CDR1 WSHSY, CDR2 SAAADI. The CDR3, as DNA: TGCGCCAGCAGTGAGTCTCCCGGGGAGCTGTTTTTT. It codes for CASSESPGELFF.

The gene calls are TRBV13 and TRBJ1-1, with unresolved D. The length of the CDR3 is 15 residues. Germline lookup yields CDR1 PRHDT and CDR2 FYEKMQ (reference sequence). V was trimmed by 5 bases and J by 1 base, leaving 14 bases between them. The CDR3 nucleotides read TGTGCCAGCAGCCCTCCGGGGTCCTCGAACACTGAAGCTTTCTTT. Translated: CASSPPGSSNTEAFF.

The chain is built from TRBV23-1 and TRBJ2-6; D gene ambiguous. TRBV23-1 is reported as an ORF; its role is uncertain. Trimming stripped 4 bases from V and 0 bases from J, with 13 bases between. The CDR3 consists of 17 residues. As DNA, the CDR3 is TGCGCCAGCAGTCCTGCGCCCGTCGACTCTGGGGCCAACGTCCTGACTTTC. Its translation: CASSPAPVDSGANVLTF.

In this sample, this clone turned up a few times. The chain couples TRBV6-6 to TRBJ2-2, with 10 nucleotides matching TRBD1. The CDR3 covers 15 residues. V lost 2 bases to trimming and J lost 4 bases; unmatched junction nucleotides: 1. The V gene's germline CDR1 is MNHNY and CDR2 SVGAGI (reference sequence). The CDR3 sequence is CASSYGTGVTGELFF. DNA of the CDR3: TGTGCCAGCAGTTACGGGACAGGGGTCACCGGGGAGCTGTTTTTT.

V is TRBV7-3 and J is TRBJ1-2; 8 bases are shared with TRBD1. After removal of 5 bases from V and 5 bases from J, the junction contained 4 bases not matched to a gene. CDR3 size: 13 residues. Germline CDR1 is SGHTA and CDR2 is FQGTGA. CDR3 nucleotide sequence: TGTGCCAGCAGCCCCACAGGGGGGTATGGCTACACCTTC. Its translation: CASSPTGGYGYTF.

This sequence joins TRBV30 and TRBJ1-6; D possibly corresponds to TRBD1 (6 bases). CDR1 GTSNPN and CDR2 SVGIG come from the germline V gene (reference sequence). Trimming cost V 4 bases and J 6 bases, with 16 bases left between them. The CDR3 consists of 15 residues. CDR3 sequence (DNA): TGTGCCTGGAAACCCAGGGACATCACTAATTCACCCCTCCACTTT. Its protein product is CAWKPRDITNSPLHF.

The chain uses TRBV7-8 and TRBJ1-2; D is undetermined. The ends were cut back, 4 bases at V and 0 bases at J, with 9 bases in the middle. The CDR3 spans 14 residues. The germline CDR1 and CDR2 sequences are SGHVS and FQNEAQ. CDR3 region: CASSSQQANYGYTF. Written as DNA, the CDR3 is TGTGCCAGCAGCTCCCAGCAAGCTAACTATGGCTACACCTTC.

This clone showed up just a few times. The chain combines TRBV23-1 with TRBJ1-1, with a weak D call TRBD1 (6 bases). TRBV23-1 is an open reading frame whose function is uncertain. V was clipped by 2 bases and J by 10 bases, with 14 bases between them. This CDR3 comprises 13 residues. CDR3 sequence: CASSQPPGGRAFF. CDR3 nucleotides: TGCGCCAGCAGTCAACCCCCTGGGGGGCGAGCTTTCTTT.

CDR3 sequence (DNA): TGCAGCGTTGAAGACCCCGGGACTAACTATGGCTACACCTTC. It specifies CSVEDPGTNYGYTF. The chain carries TRBV29-1 and TRBJ1-2, with D unresolved. CDR3 length: 14 amino acids. Between the trimmed V and J ends, which lost 0 bases and 0 bases, there was a span of 8 bases. The germline V gene has CDR1 SQVTM and CDR2 ANQGSEA.

The CDR3 reads CASSLGDSPLHF. CDR3 in DNA: TGTGCCAGCAGCTTGGGAGATTCACCCCTCCACTTT. The V call is TRBV5-6, the J call TRBJ1-6; D not certain. The CDR3 runs to 12 residues. V lost 0 bases and J lost 8, with 3 bases in between. Germline values: CDR1 SGHDT, CDR2 YYEEEE.

This clone came up a few times. The chain links TRBV29-1 to TRBJ2-7; D not resolved. Germline values: CDR1 SQVTM, CDR2 ANQGSEA. Trimming left V 0 bases short and J 3 bases short, with 6 bases between. The CDR3 is 12 amino acids. The CDR3 sequence is CSVEEQGYEQYF. The CDR3, as DNA: TGCAGCGTTGAAGAACAAGGCTACGAGCAGTACTTC.

This clone was observed a single time. V gene TRBV29-1 combines with J gene TRBJ2-7; maybe TRBD2 (6 bases). This CDR3 has 14 amino acids. The V end was cut by 4 bases, the J end by 3 bases, with 16 bases between. Germline CDR1 reads SQVTM; CDR2 reads ANQGSEA. CDR3 protein: CSVVGGEGNYEQYF. CDR3 bases: TGCAGCGTTGTGGGGGGAGAAGGAAACTACGAGCAGTACTTC.

This clone was counted at least ten times. The gene calls are TRBV11-2 and TRBJ2-2, with D possibly being TRBD2 (6 bases). The germline CDR1 and CDR2 sequences are SGHAT and FQNNGV. Trimming left V 2 bases short and J 7 bases short, with 14 bases between. This CDR3 region has 15 residues. In DNA, the CDR3 is TGTGCCAGCAGCTTAATGGGGGGAATCAGCGGGGAGCTGTTTTTT. It specifies CASSLMGGISGELFF.